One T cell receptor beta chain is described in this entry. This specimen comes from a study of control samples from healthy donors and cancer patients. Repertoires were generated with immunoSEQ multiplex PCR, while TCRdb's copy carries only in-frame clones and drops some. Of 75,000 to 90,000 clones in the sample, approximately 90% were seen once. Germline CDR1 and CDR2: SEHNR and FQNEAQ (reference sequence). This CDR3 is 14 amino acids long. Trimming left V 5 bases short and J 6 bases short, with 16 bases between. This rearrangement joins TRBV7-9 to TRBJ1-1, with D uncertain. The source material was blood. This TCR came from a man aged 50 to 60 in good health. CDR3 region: CASSPAMARAEAFF. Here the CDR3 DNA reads TGTGCCAGCAGCCCCGCCATGGCTCGCGCTGAAGCTTTCTTT.